A single sample is the source of the 22 T cell receptor beta chains below, sequenced in a study of a mutant IDH1 vaccine in newly diagnosed glioma. Some clones are missing from TCRdb's copy, which holds only in-frame ones; the method was immunoSEQ multiplex PCR. The sample carries tens of thousands of clones, approximately 78% recorded once. Time point noted: baseline, week 1 (first vaccination visit). Treatment specified: pre-vaccination baseline after standard-of-care therapy. Specimen: PBMCs, collected from a glioma patient treated with radiotherapy, temozolomide or both. The receptor source for this set is a man younger than 35 with glioma.

This chain uses TRBV6-6 with TRBJ1-5; D is possibly TRBD1 (5 bases). V was clipped by 5 bases and J by 0 bases, with 11 bases between them. The CDR3 runs 15 residues. Germline-derived CDR1 and CDR2 are MNHNY and SVGAGI (reference sequence). CDR3 in amino acids: CASSKGPNSNQPQHF. CDR3 DNA: TGTGCCAGCAGTAAGGGACCGAATAGCAATCAGCCCCAGCATTTT.

The J gene is TRBJ2-5, the V gene TRBV6-5; no definite D call. Trimming removed 6 bases from V and 2 bases from J, with 10 bases in between. Looked up from germline, CDR1 is MNHEY and CDR2 is SVGAGI. The CDR3 contains 13 residues. Here the CDR3 DNA reads TGTGCCAGCAGCTCTAGAATTCAAGAGACCCAGTACTTC. Protein sequence: CASSSRIQETQYF.

The rearrangement uses TRBV5-1 and TRBJ1-3, with D hard to call. V gave up 3 bases and J gave up 0 bases, with 10 bases separating them. The CDR3 consists of 15 residues. CDR1 SGHRS and CDR2 YFSETQ come from the germline V gene. This CDR3 is CASSSDISSGNTIYF. The CDR3 DNA follows: TGCGCCAGCAGCTCAGACATTAGCTCTGGAAACACCATATATTTT.

The chain uses TRBV6-6 and TRBJ2-3; 13 nucleotides line up with TRBD2. Germline CDR1 MNHNY, CDR2 SVGAGI (reference sequence). The CDR3 covers 16 residues. V dropped 6 bases and J dropped 8; count of bases not matched to a gene: 11. CDR3 coding DNA: TGTGCCAGCAGGCGGACTAGCGGGAGACCCAGGGGTACGCAGTATTTT. Translation: CASRRTSGRPRGTQYF.

The CDR3 is CAWSVLITGELFF. As DNA, the CDR3 is TGTGCCTGGAGTGTCCTGATCACCGGGGAGCTGTTTTTT. This chain joins TRBV30 and TRBJ2-2; D remains ambiguous. CDR1 and CDR2 from the germline V gene are GTSNPN and SVGIG (reference sequence). The CDR3 spans 13 residues. Trimming removed 0 bases from V and 4 bases from J, with 6 bases in between.

The chain combines TRBV27 with TRBJ2-6; D is uncertain. Germline CDR1 and CDR2: MNHEY and SMNVEV (reference sequence). The CDR3 is 16 residues long. V was trimmed by 6 bases and J by 0 bases, leaving 12 bases between them. The chain's CDR3 is CASSYLQSSGANVLTF. The CDR3 DNA follows: TGTGCCAGCAGCTACTTACAGAGCTCTGGGGCCAACGTCCTGACTTTC.

The chain has TRBV5-1 and TRBJ2-2; D remains ambiguous. Germline CDR1 SGHRS, CDR2 YFSETQ. This CDR3 is built from 15 residues. Trimming removed 0 bases at V and 0 bases at J, with 6 bases between. The CDR3 is CASSLGPANTGELFF. The CDR3 region has the DNA TGCGCCAGCAGCTTGGGACCTGCGAACACCGGGGAGCTGTTTTTT.

This sequence joins TRBV2 and TRBJ1-2, with unresolved D. The CDR3 has 13 residues. Trimming removed 7 bases at V and 0 bases at J, with 9 bases between. Germline V lookup: CDR1 SNHLY, CDR2 FYNNEI. Here the CDR3 reads CASMRQPNYGYTF. CDR3 nucleotides: TGTGCCAGCATGAGGCAGCCTAACTATGGCTACACCTTC.

V and J are TRBV7-8 and TRBJ1-1, with a tentative D call TRBD1 (6 bases). The CDR3 is made up of 14 amino acids. CDR1 SGHVS and CDR2 FQNEAQ come from the germline V gene. Trimming left V 8 bases short and J 0 bases short, with 13 bases between. CDR3 protein: CASGPGDMNTEAFF. The CDR3 DNA reads TGTGCCAGCGGCCCAGGGGACATGAACACTGAAGCTTTCTTT.

The chain combines TRBV4-3 with TRBJ2-7; 8 bases agree with TRBD2. The V gene end was trimmed by 4 bases and the J gene end by 2 bases; junction bases not matched to a gene: 13. CDR1 and CDR2 from the germline V gene are LGHNA and YSLEER. The CDR3 is 17 amino acids. CDR3 bases: TGCGCCAGCAGCCTCCTAGAGCCCAGCGGGGGAACCTACGAGCAGTACTTC. Its translation is CASSLLEPSGGTYEQYF.

The chain has TRBV6-1 and TRBJ2-7; possible D gene TRBD1, 8 bases. Trimming pared 7 bases from V and 5 bases from J, leaving 21 bases between. The length of the CDR3 is 15 residues. In germline, CDR1 is MNHNS, CDR2 SASEGT. DNA for the CDR3: TGTGCCAGCACCTCGGGAGGACAGGGAGGCGACGAGCAGTACTTC. This codes for CASTSGGQGGDEQYF.

The V gene is TRBV9, the J gene TRBJ2-2; D is perhaps TRBD2 (6 bases). Germline V gene lookup returns CDR1 SGDLS and CDR2 YYNGEE. CDR3 length: 18 residues. The V gene lost 4 bases and the J gene lost 2 bases, with 21 bases spanning the gap. Written as DNA, the CDR3 is TGTGCCAGCAGCCCCCGCCCAGGGACTCCTCTAAACACCGGGGAGCTGTTTTTT. Encoded protein: CASSPRPGTPLNTGELFF.

V usage is TRBV2 and J usage is TRBJ2-7; 7 bases line up with TRBD1. This CDR3 has 15 amino acids. Looked up from germline, CDR1 is SNHLY and CDR2 is FYNNEI. Germline trimming cut 1 base from V and 1 base from J; bases unmatched to any gene: 4. In nucleotides, the CDR3 is TGTGCCAGCAGTGAAGGGGACAGAGGGTCCTACGAGCAGTACTTC. As protein: CASSEGDRGSYEQYF.

This clone is a singleton in its sample. The chain employs TRBV6-6 and TRBJ1-2; the D gene is possibly TRBD1 (6 bases). V was trimmed by 1 base and J by 4 bases, leaving 10 bases between them. In germline, CDR1 is MNHNY, CDR2 SVGAGI (reference sequence). The CDR3 has 14 residues. The CDR3 bases are TGTGCCAGCAGTTACTTCGACAGGAGCTATGGCTACACCTTC. It encodes CASSYFDRSYGYTF.

J is TRBJ1-1 and V is TRBV27, with 11 bases fitting TRBD1. The ends lost 5 bases at V and 5 bases at J; junction bases unmatched: 7. The CDR3 consists of 15 residues. Looked up from germline, CDR1 is MNHEY and CDR2 is SMNVEV (reference sequence). CDR3 sequence (DNA): TGTGCCAGCAGTACCTACGGGACAGGGGGTACTGAAGCTTTCTTT. Its protein product is CASSTYGTGGTEAFF.

This clone has just one count. This chain links TRBV6-5 with TRBJ1-3; a weak D match, TRBD1 (6 bases). Trimming took 2 bases from V and 6 from J, leaving 14 bases between them. This CDR3 has 15 residues. Germline values: CDR1 MNHEY, CDR2 SVGAGI. CDR3 sequence (DNA): TGTGCCAGCAGTTACCGAACAGGGATCGCAAACACCATATATTTT. This sequence encodes CASSYRTGIANTIYF.

V gene TRBV25-1 combines with J gene TRBJ2-3; D is perhaps TRBD1 or TRBD2 (5 bases each). CDR1 is MGHDK and CDR2 is SYGVNS in the germline V gene. The CDR3 covers 12 residues. Trimming cost V 6 bases and J 7 bases, with 11 bases left between them. The DNA for the CDR3 is TGTGCCAGCAGCGGGGCCTACCATACGCAGTATTTT. This translates into CASSGAYHTQYF.

The rearrangement links TRBV27 to TRBJ1-1, with unresolved D. V was trimmed by 4 bases and J by 0 bases, leaving 9 bases between them. CDR1 and CDR2 (germline): MNHEY, SMNVEV (reference sequence). The CDR3 covers 14 residues. The CDR3 DNA reads as TGTGCCAGCAGTTCCCTAAGGATGAACACTGAAGCTTTCTTT. This translates into CASSSLRMNTEAFF.

The sample holds a few counts of this clone. The V and J genes are TRBV30 and TRBJ1-5; 7 nucleotides agree with TRBD1. This CDR3 is 13 amino acids long. CDR1 is GTSNPN, CDR2 SVGIG, per germline (reference sequence). Trimming cost V 0 bases and J 9 bases; bases outside gene matches: 5. CDR3 residues: CAWSVQGLGPQHF. The CDR3 DNA reads as TGTGCCTGGAGTGTACAGGGGCTAGGGCCCCAGCATTTT.

The chain combines TRBV2 with TRBJ1-2; D might be TRBD1 (6 bases). CDR3 length: 13 residues. Germline V lookup: CDR1 SNHLY, CDR2 FYNNEI. V lost 6 bases, J lost 0 bases, and 8 bases lay in between. This CDR3 reads CASRRDTNYGYTF. In DNA form, the CDR3 reads TGTGCCAGCAGGCGGGACACTAACTATGGCTACACCTTC. Using reference TRBV2 and TRBJ1-2 for the parts outside the CDR3, the full variable domain is EPEVTQTPSHQVTQMGQEVILRCVPISNHLYFYWYRQILGQKVEFLVSFYNNEISEKSEIFDDQFSVERPDGSNFTLKIRSTKLEDSAMYFCASRRDTNYGYTFGSGTRLTVV.

The chain links TRBV27 to TRBJ1-6, with D perhaps matching TRBD1 (5 bases). Looked up from germline, CDR1 is MNHEY and CDR2 is SMNVEV (reference sequence). The CDR3 is 17 residues long. The V and J ends lost 3 bases and 0 bases respectively, with 12 bases between them. The CDR3 spells CASSFAQGSSYNSPLHF. The CDR3 DNA follows: TGTGCCAGCAGTTTCGCTCAGGGAAGCTCCTATAATTCACCCCTCCACTTT.

In this sample, this clone turned up a few times. The V and J genes are TRBV7-9 and TRBJ2-1; D possibly corresponds to TRBD2 (5 bases). The ends were cut back, 7 bases at V and 4 bases at J, with 8 bases in the middle. CDR1 is SEHNR and CDR2 is FQNEAQ in the germline V gene (reference sequence). The CDR3 runs 12 residues. The CDR3 loop reads CASMEVYNEQFF. Written as DNA, the CDR3 is TGTGCCAGCATGGAGGTTTACAATGAGCAGTTCTTC.